The entry below describes one TCR beta chain. Here immunoSEQ multiplex PCR was the method, and the copy in TCRdb shows in-frame clones only, minus some. The sample carries some 190,000 clones, 82% recorded once. The ends were cut back, 6 bases at V and 7 bases at J, with 12 bases in the middle. The CDR3 extends over 12 amino acids. This specimen comes from a study of blood T cell repertoires in COVID-19. Study-wide context: The United States, Italy and Spain supplied acute and convalescent COVID-19 samples. The analysed material was cDNA or gDNA that came from T cells, B-cell-depleted T cells, or PBMCs.

The sample comprised peripheral blood. The chain couples TRBV12-3 or TRBV12-4 to TRBJ1-1; D is ambiguous. The receptor was isolated from a woman aged 55-70 years with COVID-19, enrolled during active disease. CDR3 coding DNA: TGTGCCAGCAGGTTCGGTCCGGGTGAAGCTTTCTTT. Residues: CASRFGPGEAFF.